The 5 T cell receptor beta chains reported below all come from one sample, sequenced in a study of T cell responses to AZD1222 COVID-19 vaccine listed by TCRdb under 2021. The time point label, read with the paper, signifies: baseline before first vaccination. The library was built by means of the immunoSEQ multiplex PCR assay. The clones in this table, taken by TCRdb from immuneACCESS, are in-frame only. Not every clone is retained; where verified, under half of the shortfall comes from an unresolved V gene, and the cause of the rest is unknown. In this sample the table shows tens of thousands of clones, around 87% of which occur a single time. The ten largest clonotypes hold 31% of the sample. Sample: peripheral blood, taken on day 0 of AZD1222 vaccination. These receptors all stem from an adult in good health.

The chain is built from TRBV19 and TRBJ2-2; D is undetermined. The V gene lost 7 bases and the J gene lost 4 bases, with 13 bases spanning the gap. This CDR3 is 14 amino acids long. CDR1 and CDR2 (germline): LNHDA, SQIVND (reference sequence). In nucleotides, the CDR3 is TGTGCCAGTATCTTCCCGGGCCGCACCGGGGAGCTGTTTTTT. It yields the protein CASIFPGRTGELFF.

A single count supports this clone. The genes are TRBV9 and TRBJ1-2; D ambiguous. Germline assignment: CDR1 SGDLS and CDR2 YYNGEE. There are 12 residues in the CDR3. Trimming pared 0 bases from V and 5 bases from J, leaving 5 bases between. The CDR3 DNA reads as TGTGCCAGCAGCGTAGACGGGTATGGCTACACCTTC. Its protein product is CASSVDGYGYTF.

This clone has only one observation. CDR3: CASSFTGARLEQFF. Here the CDR3 DNA reads TGTGCCAGCAGTTTCACAGGGGCGCGGCTTGAGCAGTTCTTC. V usage is TRBV7-2 and J usage is TRBJ2-1; 7 bases agree with TRBD1. V was clipped by 6 bases and J by 9 bases; unmatched bases: 11. Germline-derived CDR1 and CDR2 are SGHTA and FQGNSA. The CDR3 spans 14 residues.

The chain recombines TRBV7-9 with TRBJ2-1; 9 bases agree with TRBD1. V dropped 8 bases and J dropped 8; count of bases not matched to a gene: 7. The CDR3 length is 13 residues. CDR1 SEHNR and CDR2 FQNEAQ come from the germline V gene (reference sequence). The CDR3 DNA is TGTGCCAGCCCGGGACAGGGAGCATATGAGCAGTTCTTC. It translates to CASPGQGAYEQFF. Drawing the rest from reference TRBV7-9 and TRBJ2-1, the complete variable domain is DTGVSQNPRHKITKRGQNVTFRCDPISEHNRLYWYRQTLGQGPEFLTYFQNEAQLEKSRLLSDRFSAERPKGSFSTLEIQRTEQGDSAMYLCASPGQGAYEQFFGPGTRLTVL.

The V and J genes are TRBV2 and TRBJ2-3; 7 bases fit TRBD2. Germline V gene sequence: CDR1 SNHLY, CDR2 FYNNEI. The V gene end was trimmed by 5 bases and the J gene end by 2 bases; junction bases not matched to a gene: 4. The CDR3 loop spans 14 amino acids. The CDR3, as DNA: TGTGCCAGCAGTCCCGGGACTACCACAGATACGCAGTATTTT. Translated: CASSPGTTTDTQYF.